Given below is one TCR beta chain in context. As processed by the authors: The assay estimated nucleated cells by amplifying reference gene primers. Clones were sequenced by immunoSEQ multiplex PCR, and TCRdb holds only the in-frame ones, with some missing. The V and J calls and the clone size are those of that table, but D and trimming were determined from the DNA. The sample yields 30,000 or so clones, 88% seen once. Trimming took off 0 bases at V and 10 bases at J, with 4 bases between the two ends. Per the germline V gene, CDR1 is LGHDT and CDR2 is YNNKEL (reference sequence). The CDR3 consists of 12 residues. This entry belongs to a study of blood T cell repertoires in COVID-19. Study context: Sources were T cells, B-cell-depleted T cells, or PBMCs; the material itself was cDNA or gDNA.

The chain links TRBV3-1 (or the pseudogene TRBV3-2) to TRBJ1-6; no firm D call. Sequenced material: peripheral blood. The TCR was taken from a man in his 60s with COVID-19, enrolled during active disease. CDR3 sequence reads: CASSQDLSPLHF. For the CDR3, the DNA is TGTGCCAGCAGCCAAGACCTCTCACCCCTCCACTTT.